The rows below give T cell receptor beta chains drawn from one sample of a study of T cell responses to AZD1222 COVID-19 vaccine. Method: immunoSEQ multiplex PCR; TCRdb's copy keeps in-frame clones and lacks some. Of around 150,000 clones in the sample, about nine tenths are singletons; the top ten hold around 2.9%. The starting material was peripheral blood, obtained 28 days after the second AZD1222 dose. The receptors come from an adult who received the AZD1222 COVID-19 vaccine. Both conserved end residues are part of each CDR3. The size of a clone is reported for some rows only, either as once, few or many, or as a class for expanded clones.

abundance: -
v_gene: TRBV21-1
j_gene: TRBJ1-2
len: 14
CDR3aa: CASSKGGRYRGYTF

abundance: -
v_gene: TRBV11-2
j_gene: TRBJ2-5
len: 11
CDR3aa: CASSLGETQYF

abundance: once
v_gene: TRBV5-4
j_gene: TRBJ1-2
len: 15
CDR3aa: CASSLGQAANYGYTF

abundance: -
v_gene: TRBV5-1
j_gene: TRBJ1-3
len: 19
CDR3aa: CASSFFSGTGLSSGNTIYF

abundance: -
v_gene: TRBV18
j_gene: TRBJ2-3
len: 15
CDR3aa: CASSFESRSQETQYF

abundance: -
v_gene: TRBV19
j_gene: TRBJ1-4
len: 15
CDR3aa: CASSIVGANNEKLFF

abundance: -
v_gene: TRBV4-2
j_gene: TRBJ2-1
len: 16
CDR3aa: CASSQEGGTAYNEQFF

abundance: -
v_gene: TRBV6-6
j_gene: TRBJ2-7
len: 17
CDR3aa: CASSPNGQGTRSYEQYF

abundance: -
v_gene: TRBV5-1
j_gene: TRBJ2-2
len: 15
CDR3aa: CASSLDSGVTGELFF

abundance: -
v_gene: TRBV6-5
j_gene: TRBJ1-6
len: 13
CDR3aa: CASSLSPNSPLHF

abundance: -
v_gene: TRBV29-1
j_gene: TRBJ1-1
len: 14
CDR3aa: CSVQGKTTNTEAFF

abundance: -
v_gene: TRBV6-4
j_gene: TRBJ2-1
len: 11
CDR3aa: CASSDTRLQFF

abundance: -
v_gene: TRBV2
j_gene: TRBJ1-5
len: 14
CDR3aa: CASSVEGSNQPQHF

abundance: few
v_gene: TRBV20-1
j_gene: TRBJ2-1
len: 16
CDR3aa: CSASSMGQGSYNEQFF

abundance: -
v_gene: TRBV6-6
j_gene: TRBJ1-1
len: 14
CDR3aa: CASSYSEGGTEAFF

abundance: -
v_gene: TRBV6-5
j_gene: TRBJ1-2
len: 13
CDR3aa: CASTSQGVYGYTF

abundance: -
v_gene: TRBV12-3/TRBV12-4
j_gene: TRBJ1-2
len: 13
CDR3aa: CASTPGLGHGYTF